The clone carrying this TCR beta chain appeared a few times. The antigen remains unidentified. Germline is not matched at one junction end, which may reflect a read error. Using a J-beta primer mix together with a sample-barcoded 5' primer, a second PCR was run for roughly 6 to 12 cycles. From each sample, at least 2.5 million paired-end reads containing CDR3 were obtained. Each CDR3 protein gets one entry after TCRdb re-called the 5' RACE reads with MiXCR. This repertoire shows some 710,000 distinct CDR3 sequences, 35% to 60% found once; its top ten account for about a sixth. The data originate from a study of blood T cells in healthy people across ages. Study as a whole: Template switching captured about one barcoded beta molecule per two T cells. Study-level points and caveats: Long-lived donors carried more naive CD4+ cells and greater diversity than aged donors. PBMCs that were unsorted prevented a conclusive naive versus antigen-experienced comparison.

The CDR3 consists of 15 residues. Germline values: CDR1 SSHAT, CDR2 FNYEAQ (reference sequence). The clonotype comes from a man at least 80 years old in good health. Sequenced input: blood. The V call is TRBV7-7, the J call TRBJ2-3; 7 bases match TRBD2. The DNA for the CDR3 is TGTGCTAGCAGCGGGGCTCCGTCTGGCACAGATACGCAGTATTTT. It translates to CASSGAPSGTDTQYF.